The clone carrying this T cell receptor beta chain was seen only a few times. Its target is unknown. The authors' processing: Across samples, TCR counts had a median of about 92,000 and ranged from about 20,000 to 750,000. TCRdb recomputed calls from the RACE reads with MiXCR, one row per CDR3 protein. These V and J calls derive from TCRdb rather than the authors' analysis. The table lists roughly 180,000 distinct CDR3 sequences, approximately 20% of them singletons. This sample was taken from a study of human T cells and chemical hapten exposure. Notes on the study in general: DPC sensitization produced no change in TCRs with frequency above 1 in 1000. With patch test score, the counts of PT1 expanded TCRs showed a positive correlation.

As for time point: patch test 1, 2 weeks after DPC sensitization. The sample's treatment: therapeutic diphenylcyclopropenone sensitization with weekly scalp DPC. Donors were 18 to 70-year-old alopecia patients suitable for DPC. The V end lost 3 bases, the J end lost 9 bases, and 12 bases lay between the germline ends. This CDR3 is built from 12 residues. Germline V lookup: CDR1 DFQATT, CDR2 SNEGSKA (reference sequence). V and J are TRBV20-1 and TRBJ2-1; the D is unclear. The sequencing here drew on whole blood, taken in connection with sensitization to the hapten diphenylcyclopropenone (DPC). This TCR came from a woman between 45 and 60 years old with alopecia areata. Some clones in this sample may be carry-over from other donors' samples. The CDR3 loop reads CSASAWDGEQFF. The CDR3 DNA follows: TGCAGTGCTAGCGCGTGGGATGGTGAGCAGTTCTTC.